This T cell receptor beta chain is drawn from a study of OX40 agonist ivuxolimab in advanced cancers. This clone was seen more than once but under ten times. Sequencing was performed with immunoSEQ multiplex PCR; in TCRdb, only in-frame clones are kept and a portion is missing. Of about 26,000 clones listed, about 76% are singletons. The CDR3 covers 14 residues. Trimming took 0 bases from V and 4 from J, leaving 9 bases between them. The germline V gene has CDR1 MGHRA and CDR2 YSYEKL. The receptor was derived from an adult with an advanced solid tumor such as melanoma, head and neck, liver or kidney cancer. The chain links TRBV4-1 to TRBJ1-2; tentatively, D is TRBD1 (5 bases). The input for sequencing was CD4+ or CD8+ T cells sorted from blood, taken in a trial of the OX40 agonist ivuxolimab. In DNA, the CDR3 is TGCGCCAGCAGCCAAGACCCCGGGGGCTATGGCTACACCTTC. Its protein product is CASSQDPGGYGYTF.